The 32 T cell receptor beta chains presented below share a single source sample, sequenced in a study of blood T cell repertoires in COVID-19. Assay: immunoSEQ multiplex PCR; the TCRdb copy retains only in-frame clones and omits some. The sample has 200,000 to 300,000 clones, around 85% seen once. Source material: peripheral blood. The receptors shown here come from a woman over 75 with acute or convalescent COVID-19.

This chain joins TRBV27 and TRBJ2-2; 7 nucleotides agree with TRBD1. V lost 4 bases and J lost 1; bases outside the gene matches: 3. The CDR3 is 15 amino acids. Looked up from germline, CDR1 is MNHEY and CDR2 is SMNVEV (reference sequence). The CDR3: CASSSRQGNTGELFF. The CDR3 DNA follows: TGTGCCAGCAGTTCCCGACAGGGGAACACCGGGGAGCTGTTTTTT.

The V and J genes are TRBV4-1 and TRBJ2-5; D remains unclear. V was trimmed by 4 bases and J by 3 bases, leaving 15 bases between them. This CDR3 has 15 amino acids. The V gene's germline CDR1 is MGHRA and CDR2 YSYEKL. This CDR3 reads CASSPVPRIEETQYF. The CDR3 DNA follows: TGCGCCAGCAGCCCCGTACCGCGGATAGAAGAGACCCAGTACTTC.

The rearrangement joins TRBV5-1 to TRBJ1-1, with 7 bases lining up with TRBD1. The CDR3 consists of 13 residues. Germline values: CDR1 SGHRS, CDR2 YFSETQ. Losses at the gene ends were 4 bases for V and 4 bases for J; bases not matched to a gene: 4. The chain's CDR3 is CASSTGVGTEAFF. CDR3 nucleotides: TGCGCCAGCAGCACAGGGGTGGGCACTGAAGCTTTCTTT.

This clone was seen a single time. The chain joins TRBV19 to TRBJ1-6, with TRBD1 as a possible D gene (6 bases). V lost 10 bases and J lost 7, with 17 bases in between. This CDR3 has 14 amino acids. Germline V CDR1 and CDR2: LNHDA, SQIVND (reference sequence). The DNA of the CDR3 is TGTGCCACTTCAAGCGGGGGCGGAAATTCACCCCTCCACTTT. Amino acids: CATSSGGGNSPLHF.

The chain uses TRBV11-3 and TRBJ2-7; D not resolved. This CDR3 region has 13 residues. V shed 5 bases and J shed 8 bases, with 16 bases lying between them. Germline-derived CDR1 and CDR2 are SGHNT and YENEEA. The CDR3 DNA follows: TGTGCCAGCAGCGGAACTGACTTGGCGAAGCAGTACTTC. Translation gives CASSGTDLAKQYF.

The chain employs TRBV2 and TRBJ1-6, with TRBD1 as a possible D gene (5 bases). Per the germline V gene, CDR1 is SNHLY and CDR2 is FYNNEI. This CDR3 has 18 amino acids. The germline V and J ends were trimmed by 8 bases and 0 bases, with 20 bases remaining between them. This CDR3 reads CASVQSSMGGSYNSPLHF. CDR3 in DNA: TGTGCCAGCGTTCAGAGCTCGATGGGGGGCTCCTATAATTCACCCCTCCACTTT.

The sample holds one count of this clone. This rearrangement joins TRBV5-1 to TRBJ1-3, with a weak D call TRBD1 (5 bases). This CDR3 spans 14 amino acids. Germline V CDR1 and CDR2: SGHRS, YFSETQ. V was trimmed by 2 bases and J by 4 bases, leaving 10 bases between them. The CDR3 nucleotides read TGCGCCAGCAGCTTAGCAGGGTACGGAAACACCATATATTTT. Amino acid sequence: CASSLAGYGNTIYF.

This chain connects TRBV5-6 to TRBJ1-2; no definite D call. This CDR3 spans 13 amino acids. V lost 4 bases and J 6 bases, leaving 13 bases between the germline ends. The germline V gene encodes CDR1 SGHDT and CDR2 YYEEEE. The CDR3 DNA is TGTGCCAGCAGCCCCGCCCGGTCCCATGGCTACACCTTC. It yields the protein CASSPARSHGYTF.

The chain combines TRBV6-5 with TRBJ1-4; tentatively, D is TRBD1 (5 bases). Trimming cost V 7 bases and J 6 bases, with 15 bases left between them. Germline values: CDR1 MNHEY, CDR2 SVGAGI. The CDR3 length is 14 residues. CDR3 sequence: CASTQERTHEKLFF. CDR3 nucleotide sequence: TGTGCCAGCACCCAAGAGAGGACACATGAAAAACTGTTTTTT.

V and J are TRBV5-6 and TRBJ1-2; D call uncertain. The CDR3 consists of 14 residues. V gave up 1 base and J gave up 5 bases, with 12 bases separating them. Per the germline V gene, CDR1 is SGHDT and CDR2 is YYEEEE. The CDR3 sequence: CASSLFETLYGYTF. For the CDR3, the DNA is TGTGCCAGCAGCTTGTTTGAAACCCTATATGGCTACACCTTC.

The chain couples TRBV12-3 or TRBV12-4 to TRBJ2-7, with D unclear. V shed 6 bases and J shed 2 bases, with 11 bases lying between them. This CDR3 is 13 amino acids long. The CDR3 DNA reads TGTGCCAGCAGCAACAGCAGAGCCTACGAGCAGTACTTC. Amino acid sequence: CASSNSRAYEQYF.

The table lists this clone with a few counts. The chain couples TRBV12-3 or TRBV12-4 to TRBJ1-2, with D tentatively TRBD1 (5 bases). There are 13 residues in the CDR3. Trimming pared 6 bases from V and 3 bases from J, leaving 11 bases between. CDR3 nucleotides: TGTGCCAGCAGGGGGCGGGGGGACTATGGCTACACCTTC. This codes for CASRGRGDYGYTF.

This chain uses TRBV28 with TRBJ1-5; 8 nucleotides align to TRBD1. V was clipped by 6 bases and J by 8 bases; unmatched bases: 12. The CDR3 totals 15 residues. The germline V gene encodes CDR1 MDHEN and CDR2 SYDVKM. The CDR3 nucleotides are TGTGCCAGCAGCCTACGCGGACAGGGCAGGGAGCCCCAGCATTTT. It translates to CASSLRGQGREPQHF.

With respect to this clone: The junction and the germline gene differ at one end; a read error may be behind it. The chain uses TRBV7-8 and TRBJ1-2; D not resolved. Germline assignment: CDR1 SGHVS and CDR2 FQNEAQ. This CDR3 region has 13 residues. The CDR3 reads CASSLTANYGCTF. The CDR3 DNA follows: TGTGCCAGCAGCTTGACTGCTAACTATGGCTGCACCTTC.

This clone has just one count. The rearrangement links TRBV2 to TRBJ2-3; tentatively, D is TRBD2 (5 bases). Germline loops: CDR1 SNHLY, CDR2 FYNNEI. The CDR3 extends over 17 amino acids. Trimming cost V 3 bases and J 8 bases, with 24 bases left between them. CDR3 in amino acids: CASSDEWGATLGGTQYF. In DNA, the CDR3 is TGTGCCAGCAGTGATGAATGGGGAGCGACCCTAGGCGGTACGCAGTATTTT.

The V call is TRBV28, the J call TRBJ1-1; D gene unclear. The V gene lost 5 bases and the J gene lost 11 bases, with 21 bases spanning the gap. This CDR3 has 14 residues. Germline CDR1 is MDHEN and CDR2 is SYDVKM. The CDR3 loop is CASSLMGGVLGAFF. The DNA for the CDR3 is TGTGCCAGCAGTCTTATGGGTGGAGTGTTGGGTGCTTTCTTT.

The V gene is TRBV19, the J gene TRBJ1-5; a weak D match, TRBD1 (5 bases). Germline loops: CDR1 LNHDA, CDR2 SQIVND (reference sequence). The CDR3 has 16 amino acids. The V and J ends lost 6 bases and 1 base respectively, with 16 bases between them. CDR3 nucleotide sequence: TGTGCCAGTAGGACCCTCGGGGGTAGAAGCAATCAGCCCCAGCATTTT. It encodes CASRTLGGRSNQPQHF.

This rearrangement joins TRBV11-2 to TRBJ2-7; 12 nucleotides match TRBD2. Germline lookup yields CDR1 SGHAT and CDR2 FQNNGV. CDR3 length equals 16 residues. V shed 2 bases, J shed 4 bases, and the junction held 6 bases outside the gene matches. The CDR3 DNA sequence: TGTGCCAGCAGCTTACGAGGAACTAGCGGGAGGTACGAGCAGTACTTC. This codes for CASSLRGTSGRYEQYF.

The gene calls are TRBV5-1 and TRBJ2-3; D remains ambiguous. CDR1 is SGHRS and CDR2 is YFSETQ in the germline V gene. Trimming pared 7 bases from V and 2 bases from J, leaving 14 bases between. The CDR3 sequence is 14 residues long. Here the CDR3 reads CASGALDPTDTQYF. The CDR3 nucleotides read TGCGCCAGCGGAGCCCTAGACCCCACAGATACGCAGTATTTT.

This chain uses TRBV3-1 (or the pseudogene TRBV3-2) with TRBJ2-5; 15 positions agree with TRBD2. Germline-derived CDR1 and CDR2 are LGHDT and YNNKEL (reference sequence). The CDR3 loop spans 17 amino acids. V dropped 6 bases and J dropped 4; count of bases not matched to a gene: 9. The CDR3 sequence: CASSSLPGLAGGETQYF. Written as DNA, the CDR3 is TGTGCCAGCAGTTCCCTTCCGGGACTAGCGGGGGGAGAGACCCAGTACTTC.

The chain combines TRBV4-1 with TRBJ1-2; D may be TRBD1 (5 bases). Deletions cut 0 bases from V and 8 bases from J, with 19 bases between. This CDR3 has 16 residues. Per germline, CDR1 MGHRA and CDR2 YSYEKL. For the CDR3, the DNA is TGCGCCAGCAGCCAAGAGCCAACGGAGACAGTTGGAGGCTACACCTTC. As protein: CASSQEPTETVGGYTF.

The CDR3 spells CASSFGTGIMNTEAFF. For the CDR3, the DNA is TGCGCCAGCAGCTTCGGGACAGGCATTATGAACACTGAAGCTTTCTTT. J is TRBJ1-1 and V is TRBV5-1; 8 bases map to TRBD1. Germline V gives CDR1 SGHRS, CDR2 YFSETQ. The length of the CDR3 is 16 residues. Trimming took 2 bases from V and 0 from J; bases not matched to a gene: 6. Variable domain in full (rest from reference TRBV5-1 and TRBJ1-1): KAGVTQTPRYLIKTRGQQVTLSCSPISGHRSVSWYQQTPGQGLQFLFEYFSETQRNKGNFPGRFSGRQFSNSRSEMNVSTLELGDSALYLCASSFGTGIMNTEAFFGQGTRLTVV.

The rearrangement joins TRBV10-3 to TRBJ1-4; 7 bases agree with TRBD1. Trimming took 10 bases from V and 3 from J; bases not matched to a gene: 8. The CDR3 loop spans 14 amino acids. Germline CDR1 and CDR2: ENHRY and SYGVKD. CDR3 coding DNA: TGTGCCACCCACCCCGGGACAGCTAATGAAAAACTGTTTTTT. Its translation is CATHPGTANEKLFF.

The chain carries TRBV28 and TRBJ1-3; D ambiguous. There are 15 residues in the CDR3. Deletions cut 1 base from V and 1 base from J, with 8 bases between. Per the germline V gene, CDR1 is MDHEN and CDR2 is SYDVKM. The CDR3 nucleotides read TGTGCCAGCAGTTTATTGCGAGTTTCTGGAAACACCATATATTTT. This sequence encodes CASSLLRVSGNTIYF. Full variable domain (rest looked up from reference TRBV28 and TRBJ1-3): DVKVTQSSRYLVKRTGEKVFLECVQDMDHENMFWYRQDPGLGLRLIYFSYDVKMKEKGDIPEGYSVSREKKERFSLILESASTNQTSMYLCASSLLRVSGNTIYFGEGSWLTVV.

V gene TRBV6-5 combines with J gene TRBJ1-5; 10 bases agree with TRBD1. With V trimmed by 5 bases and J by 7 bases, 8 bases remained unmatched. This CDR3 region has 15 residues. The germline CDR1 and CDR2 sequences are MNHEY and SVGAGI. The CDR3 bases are TGTGCCAGCAGTAGAAATCCGGGACAGGGGCAGCCCCAGCATTTT. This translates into CASSRNPGQGQPQHF.

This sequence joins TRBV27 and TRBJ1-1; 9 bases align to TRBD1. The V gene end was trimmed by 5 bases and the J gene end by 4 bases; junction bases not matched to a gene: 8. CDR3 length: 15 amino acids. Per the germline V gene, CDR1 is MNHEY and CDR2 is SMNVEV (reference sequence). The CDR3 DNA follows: TGTGCCAGCAGTCCAAGACAGGGGGGGGGCACTGAAGCTTTCTTT. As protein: CASSPRQGGGTEAFF.

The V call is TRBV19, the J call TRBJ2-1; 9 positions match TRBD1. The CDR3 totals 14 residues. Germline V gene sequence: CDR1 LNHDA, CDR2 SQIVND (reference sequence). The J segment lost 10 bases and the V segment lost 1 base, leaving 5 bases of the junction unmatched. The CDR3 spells CASSIGTGVGEQFF. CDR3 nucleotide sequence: TGTGCCAGTAGTATAGGGACAGGGGTCGGGGAGCAGTTCTTC.

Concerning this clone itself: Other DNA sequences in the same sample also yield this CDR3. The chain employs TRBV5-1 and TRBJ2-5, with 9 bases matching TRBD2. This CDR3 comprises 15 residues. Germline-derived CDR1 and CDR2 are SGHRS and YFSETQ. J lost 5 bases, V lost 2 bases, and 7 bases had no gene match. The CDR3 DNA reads TGCGCCAGCAGCTTCGGCGCGGGGGGGCAGGAGACCCAGTACTTC. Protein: CASSFGAGGQETQYF.

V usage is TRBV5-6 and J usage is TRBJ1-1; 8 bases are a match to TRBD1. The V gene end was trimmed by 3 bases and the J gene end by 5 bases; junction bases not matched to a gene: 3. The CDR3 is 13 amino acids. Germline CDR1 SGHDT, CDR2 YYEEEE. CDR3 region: CASSSGGLTEAFF. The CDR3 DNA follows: TGTGCCAGCAGCTCAGGGGGCTTAACTGAAGCTTTCTTT.

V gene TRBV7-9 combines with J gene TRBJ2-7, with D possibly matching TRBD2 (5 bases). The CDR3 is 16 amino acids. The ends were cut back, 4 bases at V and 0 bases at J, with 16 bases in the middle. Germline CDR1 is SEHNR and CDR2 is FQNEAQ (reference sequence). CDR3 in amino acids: CASSSLGTGSSYEQYF. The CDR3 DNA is TGTGCCAGCAGCTCTCTTGGTACGGGAAGCTCCTACGAGCAGTACTTC.

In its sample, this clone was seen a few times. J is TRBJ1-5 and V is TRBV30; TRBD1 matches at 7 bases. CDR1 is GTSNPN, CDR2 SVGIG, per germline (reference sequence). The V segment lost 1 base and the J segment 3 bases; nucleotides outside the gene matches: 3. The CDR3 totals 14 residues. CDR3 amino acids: CAWSDRGYNQPQHF. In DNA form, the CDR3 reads TGTGCCTGGAGTGACAGGGGTTACAATCAGCCCCAGCATTTT.

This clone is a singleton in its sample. This CDR3 reads CASSIPQGQGEKLFF. Here the CDR3 DNA reads TGTGCCAGCAGTATCCCACAGGGCCAAGGTGAAAAACTGTTTTTT. The chain joins TRBV28 to TRBJ1-4, with a possible D match to TRBD1 (6 bases). The germline V gene has CDR1 MDHEN and CDR2 SYDVKM. V lost 5 bases, J lost 7 bases, and 17 bases lay in between. This CDR3 contains 15 residues.